These 18 T cell receptor beta chains were all obtained from the same sample, sequenced in a study of T cells expressing NK-cell markers. From its re-call of the 5' RACE reads, TCRdb lists each CDR3 protein once, without DNA. This sample's table has 500,000 to 700,000 distinct CDR3 sequences. The sequenced material came from blood T cells: a sorted CD56 or NKG2C T cell subset, CD4+ or CD8+ T cells, or bulk PBMC T cells (not recorded which). The receptors derive from a man younger than 35 in good health.

The V and J genes are TRBV2 and TRBJ1-3; no DNA is available, so the TRBD1 call from TCRdb remains unchecked. The CDR3 loop spans 14 amino acids. Germline V lookup: CDR1 SNHLY, CDR2 FYNNEI. The CDR3 protein is CASSERGPGNTIYF.

The rearrangement uses TRBV3-1 and TRBJ2-1; there is no DNA to check the TCRdb D call of TRBD1. In germline, CDR1 is LGHDT, CDR2 YNNKEL (reference sequence). The length of the CDR3 is 18 residues. This CDR3 is CASSPRQGRGPGYNEQFF.

CDR3 protein: CATSDSPPLAVYNEQFF. The J gene is TRBJ2-1, the V gene TRBV24-1. There are 17 residues in the CDR3. The V gene's germline CDR1 is KGHDR and CDR2 SFDVKD.

The rearrangement links TRBV6-2 or TRBV6-3 to TRBJ2-5; lacking DNA, the TRBD1 call made by TCRdb goes unchecked. Germline CDR1 and CDR2: MNHEY and SVGEGT. This CDR3 comprises 16 residues. The CDR3 reads CASSRDTSLSEETQYF.

Here the CDR3 reads CSAYGTVQETQYF. V is TRBV20-1 and J is TRBJ2-5; TCRdb returns TRBD1, unconfirmable since there is no DNA. Germline V gene sequence: CDR1 DFQATT, CDR2 SNEGSKA (reference sequence). The CDR3 sequence is 13 residues long.

CDR3: CASSLAVGQGAIAKNIQYF. The chain is built from TRBV5-1 and TRBJ2-4; absent DNA, TCRdb's TRBD1 call cannot be checked. The CDR3 contains 19 residues. Germline V CDR1 and CDR2: SGHRS, YFSETQ.

The rearrangement links TRBV9 to TRBJ2-5; TCRdb gives TRBD1 as the D gene, but with no DNA this cannot be confirmed. Germline assignment: CDR1 SGDLS and CDR2 YYNGEE. The CDR3 spans 14 residues. CDR3 in amino acids: CASSVGAGEKTQYF.

This chain joins TRBV3-1 and TRBJ2-2; the TCRdb call, TRBD2, lacks DNA for checking. The germline gives CDR1 LGHDT, CDR2 YNNKEL (reference sequence). The CDR3 runs to 16 residues. The CDR3 is CASSQTSGRGTGELFF.

This chain uses TRBV29-1 with TRBJ2-1; TCRdb proposes TRBD1, but this gene call is untestable without DNA. The germline V gene has CDR1 SQVTM and CDR2 ANQGSEA. CDR3 length: 14 residues. The CDR3 spells CSVDPGGIYNEQFF.

The V and J genes are TRBV5-1 and TRBJ1-5; TCRdb's D call of TRBD1 is untestable without DNA. CDR3 length: 15 amino acids. The germline CDR1 and CDR2 sequences are SGHRS and YFSETQ. The CDR3 spells CASSLAGTDHQPQHF.

The rearrangement joins TRBV12-3 or TRBV12-4 to TRBJ2-1; TCRdb selects TRBD2, and the lack of DNA leaves this call unchecked. CDR3 length equals 15 residues. The chain's CDR3 is CASTSGTSGFNEQFF.

The chain is built from TRBV29-1 and TRBJ2-5. The CDR3 totals 13 residues. CDR1 is SQVTM, CDR2 ANQGSEA, per germline. This chain's CDR3 is CSVGRTPQETQYF.

The gene calls are TRBV7-2 and TRBJ2-3; TCRdb outputs TRBD1, but without DNA this stays unchecked. The germline V gene has CDR1 SGHTA and CDR2 FQGNSA. This CDR3 region has 16 residues. CDR3 sequence: CASSPRVGGGTDTQYF. Using reference TRBV7-2 and TRBJ2-3 for the parts outside the CDR3, the full variable domain is GAGVSQSPSNKVTEKGKDVELRCDPISGHTALYWYRQSLGQGLEFLIYFQGNSAPDKSGLPSDRFSAERTGGSVSTLTIQRTQQEDSAVYLCASSPRVGGGTDTQYFGPGTRLTVL.

The V call is TRBV6-2 or TRBV6-3, the J call TRBJ2-2; TCRdb gives TRBD1 as the D gene, but with no DNA this cannot be confirmed. Germline CDR1 and CDR2: MNHEY and SVGEGT. The CDR3 runs 16 residues. CDR3 region: CASRQSTGFLAGELFF.

CDR3 loop: CASSQPRTSGSEQYF. The genes are TRBV3-1 and TRBJ2-7; the D gene TCRdb calls, TRBD2, cannot be checked with no DNA. The length of the CDR3 is 15 residues. Germline V gene sequence: CDR1 LGHDT, CDR2 YNNKEL (reference sequence).

The chain recombines TRBV18 with TRBJ2-2. Germline V lookup: CDR1 KGHSH, CDR2 LQKENI. CDR3 length: 14 residues. CDR3 residues: CASSPDVSSGELFF.

The genes are TRBV20-1 and TRBJ2-2; the TRBD2 assignment by TCRdb is unverifiable without DNA. CDR1 and CDR2 (germline): DFQATT, SNEGSKA (reference sequence). The CDR3 has 15 residues. CDR3 in amino acids: CSAMLAELNTGELFF.

The chain employs TRBV10-3 and TRBJ1-4. Germline loops: CDR1 ENHRY, CDR2 SYGVKD. The CDR3 length is 13 residues. The CDR3: CAIRETSNEKLFF.